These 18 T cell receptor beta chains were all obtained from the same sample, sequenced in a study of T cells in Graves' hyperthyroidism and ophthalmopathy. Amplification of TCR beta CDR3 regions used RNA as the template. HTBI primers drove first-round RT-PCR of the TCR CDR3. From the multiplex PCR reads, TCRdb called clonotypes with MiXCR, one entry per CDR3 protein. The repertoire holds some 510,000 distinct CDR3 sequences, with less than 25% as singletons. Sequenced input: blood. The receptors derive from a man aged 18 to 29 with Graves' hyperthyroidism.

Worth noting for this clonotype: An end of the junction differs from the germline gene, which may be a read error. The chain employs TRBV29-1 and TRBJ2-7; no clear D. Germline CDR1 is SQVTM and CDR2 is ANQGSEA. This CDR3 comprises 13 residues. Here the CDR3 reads CSVEFSRSHEQYF. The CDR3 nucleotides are TGCAGCGTTGAATTCTCCCGCTCCCACGAGCAGTACTTC.

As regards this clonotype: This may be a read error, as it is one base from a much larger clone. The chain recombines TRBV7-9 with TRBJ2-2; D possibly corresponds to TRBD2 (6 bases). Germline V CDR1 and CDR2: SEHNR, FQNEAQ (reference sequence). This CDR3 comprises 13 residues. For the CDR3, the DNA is TGTGCCAGCAGCGTGGACCCGACCGGGGGGCTGTTTTTT. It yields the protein CASSVDPTGGLFF.

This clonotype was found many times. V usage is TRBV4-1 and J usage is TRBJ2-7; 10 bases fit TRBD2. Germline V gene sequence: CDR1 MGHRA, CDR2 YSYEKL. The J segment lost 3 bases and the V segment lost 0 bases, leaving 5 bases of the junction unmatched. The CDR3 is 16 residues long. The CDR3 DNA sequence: TGCGCCAGCAGCCAAGATCCCGTAGCGGGGGGCTACGAGCAGTACTTC. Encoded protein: CASSQDPVAGGYEQYF.

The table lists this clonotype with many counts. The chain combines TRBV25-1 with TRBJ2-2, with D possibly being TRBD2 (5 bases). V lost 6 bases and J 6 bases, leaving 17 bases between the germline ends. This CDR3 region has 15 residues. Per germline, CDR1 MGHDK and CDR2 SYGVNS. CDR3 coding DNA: TGTGCCAGCAGCAAGAGTCCCGGGGTTTCCGGGGAGCTGTTTTTT. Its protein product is CASSKSPGVSGELFF. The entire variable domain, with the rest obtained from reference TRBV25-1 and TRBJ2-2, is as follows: EADIYQTPRYLVIGTGKKITLECSQTMGHDKMYWYQQDPGMELHLIHYSYGVNSTEKGDLSSESTVSRIRTEHFPLTLESARPSHTSQYLCASSKSPGVSGELFFGEGSRLTVL.

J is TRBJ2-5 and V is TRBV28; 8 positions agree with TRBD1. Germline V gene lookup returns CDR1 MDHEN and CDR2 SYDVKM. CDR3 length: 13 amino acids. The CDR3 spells CGTQSRGRETQYF. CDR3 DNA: TGTGGGACCCAGAGCAGGGGGCGGGAGACCCAGTACTTC.

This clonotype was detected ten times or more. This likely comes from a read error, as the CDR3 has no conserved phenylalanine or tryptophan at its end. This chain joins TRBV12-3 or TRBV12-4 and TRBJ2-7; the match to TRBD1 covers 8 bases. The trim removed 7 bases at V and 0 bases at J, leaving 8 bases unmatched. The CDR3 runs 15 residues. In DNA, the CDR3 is TGTGCCAGCAAAACATCAGGGGGCCTCTCCTACGAGCAGTACCTC. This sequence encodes CASKTSGGLSYEQYL.

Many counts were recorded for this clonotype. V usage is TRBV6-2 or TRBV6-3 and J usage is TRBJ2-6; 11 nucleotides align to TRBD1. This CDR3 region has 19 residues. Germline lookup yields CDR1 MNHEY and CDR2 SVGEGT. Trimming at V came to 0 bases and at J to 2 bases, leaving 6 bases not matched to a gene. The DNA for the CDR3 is TGTGCCAGCAGTTACTCCGTCGGACAGGGGGCGCCTGGGGCCAACGTCCTGACTTTC. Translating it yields CASSYSVGQGAPGANVLTF.

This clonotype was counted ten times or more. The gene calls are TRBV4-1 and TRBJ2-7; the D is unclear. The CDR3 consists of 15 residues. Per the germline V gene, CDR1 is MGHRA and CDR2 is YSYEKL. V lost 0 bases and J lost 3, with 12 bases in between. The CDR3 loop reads CASSQDPVANYEQYF. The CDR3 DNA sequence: TGCGCCAGCAGCCAAGATCCGGTAGCCAACTACGAGCAGTACTTC.

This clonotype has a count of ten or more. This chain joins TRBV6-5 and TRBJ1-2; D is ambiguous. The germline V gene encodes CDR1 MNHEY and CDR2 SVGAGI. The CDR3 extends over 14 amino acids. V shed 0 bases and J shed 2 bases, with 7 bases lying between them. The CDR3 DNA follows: TGTGCCAGCAGTTACTCGATCAGCAACTATGGCTACACCTTC. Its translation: CASSYSISNYGYTF.

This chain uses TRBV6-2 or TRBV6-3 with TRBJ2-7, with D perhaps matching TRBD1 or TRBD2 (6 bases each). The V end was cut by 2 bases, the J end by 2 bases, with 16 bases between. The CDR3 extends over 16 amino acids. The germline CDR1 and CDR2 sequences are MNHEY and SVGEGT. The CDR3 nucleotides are TGTGCCAGCAGTTACCCCTTCGGGGGCGGGACCTACGAGCAGTACTTC. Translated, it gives CASSYPFGGGTYEQYF.

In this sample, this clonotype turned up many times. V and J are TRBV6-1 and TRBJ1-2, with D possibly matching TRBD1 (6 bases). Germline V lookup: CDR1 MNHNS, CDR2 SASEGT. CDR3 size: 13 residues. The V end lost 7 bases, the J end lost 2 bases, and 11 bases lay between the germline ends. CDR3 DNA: TGTGCCAGCAAAGACGACAGGAACTATGGCTACACCTTC. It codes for CASKDDRNYGYTF.

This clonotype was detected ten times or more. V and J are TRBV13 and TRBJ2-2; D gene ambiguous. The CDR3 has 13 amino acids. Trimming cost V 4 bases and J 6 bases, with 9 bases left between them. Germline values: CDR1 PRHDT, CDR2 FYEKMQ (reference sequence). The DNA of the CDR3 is TGTGCCAGCAGCTCGAATCCGGCCGGGGAGCTGTTTTTT. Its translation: CASSSNPAGELFF.

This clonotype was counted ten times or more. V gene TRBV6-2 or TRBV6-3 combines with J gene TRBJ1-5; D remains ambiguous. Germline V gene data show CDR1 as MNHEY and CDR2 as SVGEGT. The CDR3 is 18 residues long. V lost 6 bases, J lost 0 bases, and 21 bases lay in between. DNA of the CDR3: TGTGCCAGCAGCTTACTTCCTCCAGTCGATTATAGCAATCAGCCCCAGCATTTT. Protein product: CASSLLPPVDYSNQPQHF.

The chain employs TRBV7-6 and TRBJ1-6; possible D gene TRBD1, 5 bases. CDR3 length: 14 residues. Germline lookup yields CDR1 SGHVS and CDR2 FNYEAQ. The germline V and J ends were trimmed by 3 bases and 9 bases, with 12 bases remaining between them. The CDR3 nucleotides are TGTGCCAGCAGCTTGGCTCCAGGGAGTTCACCCCTCCACTTT. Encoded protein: CASSLAPGSSPLHF.

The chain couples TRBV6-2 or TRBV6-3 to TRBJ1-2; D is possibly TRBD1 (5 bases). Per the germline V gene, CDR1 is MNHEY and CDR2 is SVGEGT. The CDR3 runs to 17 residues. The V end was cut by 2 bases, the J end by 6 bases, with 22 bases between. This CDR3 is CASSYTLRDLRRDGYTF. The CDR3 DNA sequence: TGTGCCAGCAGTTACACCCTCCGGGACCTTCGGCGGGATGGCTACACCTTC.

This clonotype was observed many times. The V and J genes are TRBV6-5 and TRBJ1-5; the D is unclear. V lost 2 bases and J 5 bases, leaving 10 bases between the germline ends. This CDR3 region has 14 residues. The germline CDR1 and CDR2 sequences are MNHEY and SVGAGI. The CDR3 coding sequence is TGTGCCAGCAGTTACAGGGAATCGGATCAGCCCCAGCATTTT. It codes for CASSYRESDQPQHF.

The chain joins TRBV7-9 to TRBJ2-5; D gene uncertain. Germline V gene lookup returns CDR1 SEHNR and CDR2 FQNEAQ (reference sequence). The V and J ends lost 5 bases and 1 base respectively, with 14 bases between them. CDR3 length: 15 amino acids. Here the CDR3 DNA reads TGTGCCAGCAGCACGAGGCAGAAGATCCAAGAGACCCAGTACTTC. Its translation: CASSTRQKIQETQYF.

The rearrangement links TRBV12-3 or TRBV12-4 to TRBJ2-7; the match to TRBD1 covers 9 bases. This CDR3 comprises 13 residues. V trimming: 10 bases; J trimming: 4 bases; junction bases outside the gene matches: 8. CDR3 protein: CATSGTGTYEQYF. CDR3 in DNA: TGTGCCACCTCCGGGACAGGGACGTACGAGCAGTACTTC.